The rows below give T cell receptor beta chains drawn from one sample of a study of blood T cell repertoires in COVID-19. Profiled with immunoSEQ multiplex PCR; TCRdb holds only in-frame clones, not every one. The sample holds 300,000 to 350,000 clones, 90% seen once. The sequenced material came from peripheral blood. The receptors stem from a woman aged 40-49 years with COVID-19, enrolled during active disease. Both conserved end residues are part of each CDR3. A D gene is named only where the DNA matches it firmly. Size tells how often a clone was seen (once, few, many) or the class of an expanded clone, and some rows leave it out.

J gene,D gene,V gene,clone size,CDR3 DNA,CDR3 protein
TRBJ2-7,TRBD1,TRBV19,NA,TGTGCCAGTAGCCCCTGGACAGGCTCTCACGAGCAGTACTTC,CASSPWTGSHEQYF
TRBJ2-5,NA,TRBV5-1,NA,TGCGCCAGCAGGCGTGAGGAGACCCAGTACTTC,CASRREETQYF
TRBJ2-6,TRBD2,TRBV4-1,once,TGCGCCAGCAGCCAAGACCCTAGCGGGGTCTCTGGGGCCAACGTCCTGACTTTC,CASSQDPSGVSGANVLTF
TRBJ2-3,TRBD1,TRBV5-1,NA,TGCGCCAGCAGCCCATGGATACAGGGGGAGGCAGATACGCAGTATTTT,CASSPWIQGEADTQYF
TRBJ2-1,TRBD2,TRBV4-2,NA,TGTGCCAGCAGCCAAGGGCGACTAGCGGGAGACAATGAGCAGTTCTTC,CASSQGRLAGDNEQFF
TRBJ1-2,NA,TRBV6-2/TRBV6-3,NA,TGTGCCAGCAGTTACCCCGGGACACCACATGGCTACACCTTC,CASSYPGTPHGYTF
TRBJ2-2,TRBD2,TRBV7-2,once,TGTGCCAGCAGCTTACTAGCGGGGGGGATCACCGGGGAGCTGTTTTTT,CASSLLAGGITGELFF
TRBJ2-4,TRBD1,TRBV19,NA,TGTGCCAGTAGCCTACAGGGGGAGATAAACATTCAGTACTTC,CASSLQGEINIQYF
TRBJ1-2,TRBD1,TRBV3-1/TRBV3-2,NA,TGTGCCAGCAGCCAAGCGGGCAGGGGGCATGGCTACACCTTC,CASSQAGRGHGYTF
TRBJ1-1,TRBD1,TRBV19,NA,TGTGCCAGTAGTATTCGACAGGGGGTAGCTTTCTTT,CASSIRQGVAFF
TRBJ1-2,NA,TRBV9,NA,TGTGCCAGCAGCGTAGCCAGTAACTATGGCTACACCTTC,CASSVASNYGYTF
TRBJ1-1,TRBD1,TRBV19,once,TGTGCCAGTAGACAGGGGCCCCCGACTGAAGCTTTCTTT,CASRQGPPTEAFF
TRBJ2-7,NA,TRBV28,NA,TGTGCCAGCAGTTTAGGGAGATACGAGCAGTACTTC,CASSLGRYEQYF
TRBJ2-7,TRBD1,TRBV5-6,NA,TGTGCCAGCAGCCCCACCTGGACAGGGGGTTTAATCTACGAGCAGTACTTC,CASSPTWTGGLIYEQYF
TRBJ2-7,NA,TRBV6-2/TRBV6-3,NA,TGTGCCAGCAGTTACTCGACGGGAGACCGGAGCGAGCAGTACTTC,CASSYSTGDRSEQYF
TRBJ2-3,NA,TRBV4-3,NA,TGCGCCAGCAGCCAATTCCCGGAGACAGATACGCAGTATTTT,CASSQFPETDTQYF
TRBJ1-5,NA,TRBV7-6,once,TGTGCCAGCAGCTTAGGGGCAGCCAATCAGCCCCAGCATTTT,CASSLGAANQPQHF
TRBJ2-7,TRBD1,TRBV29-1,NA,TGCAGCGTCGCGTCCGGGACAGGGCGGTACGAGCAGTACTTC,CSVASGTGRYEQYF
TRBJ1-1,NA,TRBV7-3,NA,TGTGCCAGCAGCTTTAACCTGGGCACTGAAACTTTCTTT,CASSFNLGTETFF
TRBJ2-7,TRBD2,TRBV6-6,NA,TGTGCCAGCGATCGGGAGGGTAACGAGCAGTACTTC,CASDREGNEQYF
TRBJ1-1,NA,TRBV7-2,NA,TGTGCCAGCGGTATATTACCAGACACTGAAGCTTTCTTT,CASGILPDTEAFF
TRBJ2-5,NA,TRBV9,NA,TGTGCCAGCAGCCCAGAGACAGGGAGGGAGACCCAGTACTTC,CASSPETGRETQYF
TRBJ1-4,TRBD1,TRBV15,NA,TGTGCCACCAGCCAGACACTGGACAGGGTGGAAAAACTGTTTTTT,CATSQTLDRVEKLFF
TRBJ1-2,NA,TRBV13,NA,TGTGCCAGCAGCTTAGCATCAAACTATGGCTACACCTTC,CASSLASNYGYTF
TRBJ1-4,NA,TRBV21-1,NA,TGTGCCAGCAGCAGAGGGGACAGGCATAATGAAAAACTGTTTTTT,CASSRGDRHNEKLFF
TRBJ2-1,NA,TRBV28,NA,TGTGCCAGCAGTTTATTAGACAGGTTTTACAATGAGCAGTTCTTC,CASSLLDRFYNEQFF
TRBJ1-1,NA,TRBV7-9,NA,TGTGCCAGCAGCCTGACGGCGGGGGGAGGCACTGAAGCTTTCTTT,CASSLTAGGGTEAFF
TRBJ1-4,TRBD1,TRBV28,few,TGTGCCAGCAGGCCACAGGGGGCTACTAATGAAAAACTGTTTTTT,CASRPQGATNEKLFF
TRBJ1-1,NA,TRBV15,few,TGTGCCACCAGCCCCCGGACAGAGAACACTGAAGCTTTCTTT,CATSPRTENTEAFF
TRBJ2-3,TRBD2,TRBV12-5,NA,TGTGCTAGTGGGATTAGCGGGGGGGCTAGGGATACGCAGTATTTT,CASGISGGARDTQYF
TRBJ2-3,TRBD1,TRBV6-5,NA,TGTGCCAGCAGTCGACGACAGGGATTCGCAGATACGCAGTATTTT,CASSRRQGFADTQYF
TRBJ1-5,NA,TRBV27,NA,TGTGCCAGCAGTTTAAGTCCGACAGTGAACGTCAAGACCCAGCATTTT,CASSLSPTVNVKTQHF
TRBJ2-7,NA,TRBV28,NA,TGTGCCAGCAGTTTCGCTAGCGAGCAGTACTTC,CASSFASEQYF
TRBJ2-7,TRBD1,TRBV3-1/TRBV3-2,NA,TGTGCCAGCAGCCACCTGGGACAGGGTGTCACCTACGAGCAGTACTTC,CASSHLGQGVTYEQYF
TRBJ1-4,TRBD1,TRBV28,NA,TGTGCCAGCAGTTTATGGACAGGGGATAATGAAAAACTGTTTTTT,CASSLWTGDNEKLFF
TRBJ1-3,TRBD1,TRBV29-1,NA,TGCAGCGTCCGAACAGGGGGCTCTGGAAACACCATATATTTT,CSVRTGGSGNTIYF
TRBJ1-2,NA,TRBV21-1,NA,TGTGCCAGCAGCGTTCCACCAGGGACAGCCCATGGGGATGATGGCTACACCTTC,CASSVPPGTAHGDDGYTF
TRBJ1-2,TRBD1,TRBV24-1,NA,TGTGCCACCAGAGAGGGGGCCGGCTATGGCTACACCTTC,CATREGAGYGYTF
TRBJ2-7,TRBD1,TRBV5-4,once,TGTGCCAGCAGCTTGAATACAGGGGGCTACGAGCAGTACTTC,CASSLNTGGYEQYF
TRBJ1-5,NA,TRBV2,NA,TGTGCCAGCAGTGACGTGAGTGGTCAGCCCCAGCATTTT,CASSDVSGQPQHF
TRBJ1-4,NA,TRBV9,NA,TGTGCCAGCAGCCCCCAGGGAAATGAAAAACTGTTTTTT,CASSPQGNEKLFF
TRBJ2-3,TRBD1,TRBV27,NA,TGTGCCAGCAGGTCCGGGACAGGGGGCGGGGATACGCAGTATTTT,CASRSGTGGGDTQYF
TRBJ2-5,NA,TRBV5-1,NA,TGCGCCAGCAGCTCGGGGGGCCCTCCTCAAGAGACCCAGTACTTC,CASSSGGPPQETQYF
TRBJ2-7,TRBD1,TRBV29-1,NA,TGCAGCGTTCGCCGGGACAGGGGCCTCCTTCGTGAGTACTTC,CSVRRDRGLLREYF
TRBJ2-7,NA,TRBV7-9,NA,TGTGCCAGCAGCTTAGAGCATTCCTACGAGCAGTACTTC,CASSLEHSYEQYF
TRBJ2-3,NA,TRBV5-4,NA,TGTGCCAGCAGCTTGGATGTGGGCCGCGGCACAGATACGCAGTATTTT,CASSLDVGRGTDTQYF
TRBJ2-7,NA,TRBV19,NA,TGTGCCAGTAGTATGGCCCGCACAACCTACGAGCAGTACTTC,CASSMARTTYEQYF